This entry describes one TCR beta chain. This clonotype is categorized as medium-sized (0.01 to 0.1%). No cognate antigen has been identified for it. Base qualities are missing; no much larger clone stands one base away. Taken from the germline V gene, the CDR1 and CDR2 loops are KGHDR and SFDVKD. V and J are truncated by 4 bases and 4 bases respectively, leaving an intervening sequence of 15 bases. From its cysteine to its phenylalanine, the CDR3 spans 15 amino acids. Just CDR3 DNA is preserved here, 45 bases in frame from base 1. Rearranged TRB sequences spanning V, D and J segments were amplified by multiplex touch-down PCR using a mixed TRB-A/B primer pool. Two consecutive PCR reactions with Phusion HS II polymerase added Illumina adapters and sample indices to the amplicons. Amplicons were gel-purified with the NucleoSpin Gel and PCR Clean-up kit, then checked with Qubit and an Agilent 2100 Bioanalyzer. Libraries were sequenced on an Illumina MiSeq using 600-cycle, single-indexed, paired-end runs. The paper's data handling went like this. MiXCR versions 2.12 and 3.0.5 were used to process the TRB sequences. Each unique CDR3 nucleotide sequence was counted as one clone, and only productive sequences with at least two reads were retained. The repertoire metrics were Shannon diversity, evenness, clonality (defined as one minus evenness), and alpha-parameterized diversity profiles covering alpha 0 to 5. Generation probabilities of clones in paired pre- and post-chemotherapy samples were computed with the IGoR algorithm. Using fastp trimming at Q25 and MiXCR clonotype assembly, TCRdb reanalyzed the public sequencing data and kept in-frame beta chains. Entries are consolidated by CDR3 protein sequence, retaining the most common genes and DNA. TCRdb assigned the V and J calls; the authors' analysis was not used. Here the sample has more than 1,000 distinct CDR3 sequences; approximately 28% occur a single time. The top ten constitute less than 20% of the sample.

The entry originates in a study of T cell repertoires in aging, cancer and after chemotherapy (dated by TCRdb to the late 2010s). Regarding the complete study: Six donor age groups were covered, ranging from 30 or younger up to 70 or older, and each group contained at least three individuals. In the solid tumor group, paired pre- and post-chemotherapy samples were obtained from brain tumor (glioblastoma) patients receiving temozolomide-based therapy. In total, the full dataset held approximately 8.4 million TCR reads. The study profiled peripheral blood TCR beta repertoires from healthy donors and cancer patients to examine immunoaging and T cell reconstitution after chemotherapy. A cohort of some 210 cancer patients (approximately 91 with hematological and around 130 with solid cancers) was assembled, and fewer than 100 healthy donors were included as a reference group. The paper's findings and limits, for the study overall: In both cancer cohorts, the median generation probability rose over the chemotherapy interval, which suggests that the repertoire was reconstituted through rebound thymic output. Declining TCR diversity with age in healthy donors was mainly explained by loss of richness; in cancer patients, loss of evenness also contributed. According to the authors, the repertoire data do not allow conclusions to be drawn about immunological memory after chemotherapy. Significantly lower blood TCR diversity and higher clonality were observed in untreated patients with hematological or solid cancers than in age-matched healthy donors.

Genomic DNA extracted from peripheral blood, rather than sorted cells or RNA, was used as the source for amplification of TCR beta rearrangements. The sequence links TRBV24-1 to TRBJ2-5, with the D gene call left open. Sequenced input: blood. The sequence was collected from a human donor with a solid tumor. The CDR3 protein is CATSDPTIIGETQYF. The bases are TGTGCCACCAGTGACCCTACCATCATCGGAGAGACCCAGTACTTC.